Listed below are T cell receptor beta chains from one sample, sequenced in a study of cytomegalovirus exposure and HLA in healthy donors. Measured with immunoSEQ multiplex PCR; TCRdb has only the in-frame clones, and not every one. The sample carries about 76,000 clones, around 76% recorded once. Sequencing used PBMCs. These receptors were obtained from a male donor in good health and CMV-seropositive. Each CDR3 is given with its conserved first and last residue. Fields, in order: J gene, V gene, clone size, CDR3 protein. The size entry is marked missing in some rows and otherwise reads once, few, many or a size class.

TRBJ1-1,TRBV30,-,CAWSLTGATEAFF
TRBJ2-7,TRBV9,-,CASSSPDRVGEQYF
TRBJ2-1,TRBV27,-,CASRTSGGGRNEQFF
TRBJ1-3,TRBV7-9,-,CSSSSSGNTIYF
TRBJ1-5,TRBV4-2,-,CASSQDISNQPQHF
TRBJ2-7,TRBV6-1,-,CASSEARQGRRNEQYF
TRBJ2-3,TRBV5-4,-,CASSYGTGSTDTQYF
TRBJ2-5,TRBV11-2,few,CASSLGQGAMETQYF
TRBJ1-4,TRBV2,-,CASSDGGWRSEKLFF
TRBJ2-2,TRBV7-2,-,CASTPSGGRTGELFF
TRBJ2-5,TRBV6-1,few,CASSVGAGVSETQYF
TRBJ2-4,TRBV5-1,-,CASSFFSGRLENIQYF
TRBJ1-2,TRBV30,-,CAWSEIRIAANYGYTF
TRBJ1-5,TRBV19,-,CASSIVGLNQPQHF
TRBJ2-7,TRBV7-2,few,CASSLDLPGGSEQYF
TRBJ2-7,TRBV7-6,-,CASSDRVHEQYF
TRBJ1-1,TRBV6-1,-,CASRGQGEGTEAFF
TRBJ1-2,TRBV6-1,few,CASSEGAGKGYTF
TRBJ1-1,TRBV7-8,-,CASSPRPPGRTEAFF
TRBJ2-3,TRBV5-1,-,CASSATGSTDTQYF
TRBJ2-1,TRBV19,-,CASSIWTSAFSYNEQFF
TRBJ2-5,TRBV5-1,few,CASTPGGSRETQYF
TRBJ1-2,TRBV4-2,-,CASSQGTTGYGYTF
TRBJ2-7,TRBV6-1,-,CASRSAREQYF
TRBJ2-7,TRBV2,-,CASSAQGVSEQYF
TRBJ2-5,TRBV18,once,CASSPLSGESKETQYF
TRBJ2-3,TRBV5-4,-,CASSLTSGGASSDTQYF
TRBJ2-7,TRBV4-1,-,CASSPGGRTGVNEQYF
TRBJ1-2,TRBV19,-,CASTDGTGRGYGYTF
TRBJ1-2,TRBV10-3,-,CATGQGNYGYTF
TRBJ1-1,TRBV19,few,CASSNRGSSNTEAFF